What follows is one TCR beta chain and its context. No antigen is known for it. The sample originates from a study of cytomegalovirus exposure and HLA in healthy donors. Study results and limitations: The authors listed 150 or so TCR beta chains as cytomegalovirus-associated. A prior analysis recorded that most TCR beta V segments were productive about 90% or about 30% of the time. Among the CMV-associated chains, a few were confirmed in vitro as specific for CMV antigens.

In the PCR, 60 Vbeta and 13 Jbeta primers were used. Libraries were prepared by immunoSEQ multiplex PCR; TCRdb keeps only in-frame clonotypes and omits some of them. This sample yields 130,000 or so clones, of which over 60% are seen a single time; 5.8% belongs to the top ten. Sampled while nominally healthy, donors likely had unrecorded immune exposures. The germline CDR1 and CDR2 sequences are MGHDK and SYGVNS. The length of the CDR3 is 15 residues. V was cut by 1 base and J by 3 bases, with 10 bases left in between. This sequence joins TRBV25-1 and TRBJ1-5, with D unclear. Sequencing was done on a sample of PBMCs. This TCR was sampled from a man younger than 30 in good health and CMV-seropositive. CDR3 sequence reads: CASSESDGLNQPQHF. In nucleotides, the CDR3 is TGTGCCAGCAGTGAATCCGATGGGCTCAATCAGCCCCAGCATTTT.